This T cell receptor beta chain was identified during a study of T cells after yellow fever vaccination. Study conclusions and caveats: Any FACS-sorted repertoire could hold abundant clonotypes that contaminate it from the bulk population. Detected again after the booster were most primary-vaccination clones, at roughly 95% CD4 and 70% to 90% CD8.

With V trimmed by 0 bases and J by 5 bases, 7 bases remained unmatched. The V gene's germline CDR1 is MNHEY and CDR2 SVGAGI. The CDR3 loop spans 16 amino acids. MiXCR, run by TCRdb on the 5' RACE reads, gives a single entry per CDR3 protein. The sample holds about 330,000 distinct CDR3 sequences, around 7.3% seen once. This clonotype occurred a few times. What it binds is not known. The chain carries TRBV6-5 and TRBJ2-1, with TRBD1 matching over 7 bases. This specimen consisted of PBMCs, obtained 35 to 50 days after the first yellow fever vaccination. The source is a young man who received the YFV17D yellow fever vaccine. The CDR3 sequence: CASSYSRGGINNEQFF. CDR3 bases: TGTGCCAGCAGTTACTCGAGAGGGGGCATCAACAATGAGCAGTTCTTC.